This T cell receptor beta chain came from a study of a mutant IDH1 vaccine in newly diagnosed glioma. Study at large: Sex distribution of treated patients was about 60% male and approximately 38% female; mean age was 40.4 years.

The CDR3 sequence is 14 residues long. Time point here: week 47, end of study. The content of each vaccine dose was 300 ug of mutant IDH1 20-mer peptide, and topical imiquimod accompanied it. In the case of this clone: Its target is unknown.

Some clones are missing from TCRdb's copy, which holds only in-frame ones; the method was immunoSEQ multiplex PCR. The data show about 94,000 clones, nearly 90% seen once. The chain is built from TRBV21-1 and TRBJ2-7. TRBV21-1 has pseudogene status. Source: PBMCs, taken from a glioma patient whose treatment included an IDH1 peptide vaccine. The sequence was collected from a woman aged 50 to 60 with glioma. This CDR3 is CASIQRDASYEQYF. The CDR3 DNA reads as TGTGCCAGCATCCAGAGGGACGCCTCCTACGAGCAGTACTTC.